This T cell receptor beta chain was identified during a study of sequential checkpoint blockade in melanoma. Trimming stripped 6 bases from V and 3 bases from J, with 18 bases between. The germline V gene has CDR1 LNHDA and CDR2 SQIVND (reference sequence). The CDR3 spans 15 residues. Only in-frame clones appear in the TCRdb table, and some are missing; sequencing was by immunoSEQ multiplex PCR. The sample includes 13,000 or so clones, roughly 27% of them seen just once. Treatment of the sample: randomized to nivolumab then ipilimumab (arm A) or the reverse (arm B). This receptor was obtained from a human donor with melanoma. The chain recombines TRBV19 with TRBJ2-7, with D perhaps assigned TRBD1 or TRBD2 (5 bases each). The sample in question was tumor tissue (inferred from file names), obtained from a patient given nivolumab and ipilimumab in sequence. CDR3 in DNA: TGTGCCAGTAGACTGAAGGTGGGGGAGTTCTACGAGCAGTACTTC. Protein sequence: CASRLKVGEFYEQYF.